A selection of T cell receptor beta chains follows, all from one sample in a study of blood T cell repertoires in COVID-19. Clones were read by immunoSEQ multiplex PCR, and TCRdb kept only the in-frame ones, dropping some. The sample has 110,000 to 150,000 clones, around 87% seen once. Material for sequencing was peripheral blood. The receptors come from a human donor in a cohort sampled during active COVID-19. Both conserved end residues are part of each CDR3. Each record gives: V gene, CDR3 length, J gene, CDR3 protein.

v_gene: TRBV19
len: 14
j_gene: TRBJ2-2
CDR3aa: CASSIDSGTGELFF

v_gene: TRBV13
len: 14
j_gene: TRBJ1-3
CDR3aa: CASSYRTGADTIYF

v_gene: TRBV13
len: 15
j_gene: TRBJ2-1
CDR3aa: CASSPPMARDNEQFF

v_gene: TRBV5-1
len: 13
j_gene: TRBJ2-7
CDR3aa: CASSLNDRVEQYF

v_gene: TRBV3-1/TRBV3-2
len: 13
j_gene: TRBJ1-6
CDR3aa: CASSQAGNSPLHF

v_gene: TRBV27
len: 15
j_gene: TRBJ2-1
CDR3aa: CASSFSGLDYNEQFF

v_gene: TRBV7-9
len: 13
j_gene: TRBJ1-3
CDR3aa: CASSSDRGNTIYF

v_gene: TRBV2
len: 16
j_gene: TRBJ1-5
CDR3aa: CASRGTAGAGNQPQHF

v_gene: TRBV19
len: 13
j_gene: TRBJ2-5
CDR3aa: CASSGLGRETQYF

v_gene: TRBV7-2
len: 16
j_gene: TRBJ2-3
CDR3aa: CASSLELAGTTDTQYF

v_gene: TRBV6-2/TRBV6-3
len: 14
j_gene: TRBJ2-7
CDR3aa: CASSFRQNSYEQYF

v_gene: TRBV7-3
len: 14
j_gene: TRBJ2-3
CDR3aa: CASSLWGPTDTQYF

v_gene: TRBV28
len: 14
j_gene: TRBJ2-1
CDR3aa: CASSFQGAGNEQFF

v_gene: TRBV28
len: 14
j_gene: TRBJ2-3
CDR3aa: CASSSRSHTDTQYF

v_gene: TRBV11-2
len: 14
j_gene: TRBJ2-1
CDR3aa: CASSSGLAYNEQFF

v_gene: TRBV27
len: 16
j_gene: TRBJ2-3
CDR3aa: CASSLFLDSSTDTQYF

v_gene: TRBV24-1
len: 18
j_gene: TRBJ1-3
CDR3aa: CATSDLGQALSSGNTIYF

v_gene: TRBV5-6
len: 17
j_gene: TRBJ1-4
CDR3aa: CASSLHSWSGRREKLFF

v_gene: TRBV19
len: 15
j_gene: TRBJ2-5
CDR3aa: CARKKRQGARETQYF

v_gene: TRBV10-3
len: 13
j_gene: TRBJ2-1
CDR3aa: CAVSGGSYNEQFF

v_gene: TRBV28
len: 13
j_gene: TRBJ2-7
CDR3aa: CASSLRDSYEQYF

v_gene: TRBV7-6
len: 15
j_gene: TRBJ2-5
CDR3aa: CASSLGQGYQETQYF

v_gene: TRBV28
len: 16
j_gene: TRBJ2-3
CDR3aa: CASSSGGSERTDTQYF

v_gene: TRBV7-9
len: 14
j_gene: TRBJ1-5
CDR3aa: CASSPQGAGQPQHF

v_gene: TRBV6-6
len: 14
j_gene: TRBJ1-5
CDR3aa: CASSQGTGDQPQHF

v_gene: TRBV2
len: 15
j_gene: TRBJ1-5
CDR3aa: CASTPGGQGYQPQHF

v_gene: TRBV28
len: 19
j_gene: TRBJ1-5
CDR3aa: CASSLPPTLRAGGNQPQHF

v_gene: TRBV2
len: 12
j_gene: TRBJ2-1
CDR3aa: CASSGSSNEQFF

v_gene: TRBV27
len: 15
j_gene: TRBJ2-1
CDR3aa: CATTPWQGAMNEQFF

v_gene: TRBV2
len: 15
j_gene: TRBJ2-6
CDR3aa: CASTPADSGANVLTF

v_gene: TRBV2
len: 13
j_gene: TRBJ1-1
CDR3aa: CASHWSLNTEAFF

v_gene: TRBV6-1
len: 17
j_gene: TRBJ2-3
CDR3aa: CASSEAGSGRTTDTQYF

v_gene: TRBV5-1
len: 16
j_gene: TRBJ2-3
CDR3aa: CASSLTGLAGTDTQYF

v_gene: TRBV5-1
len: 14
j_gene: TRBJ2-1
CDR3aa: CASSLAHERGASFF

v_gene: TRBV5-4
len: 16
j_gene: TRBJ2-3
CDR3aa: CASSPGTSGPTDTQYF

v_gene: TRBV7-9
len: 13
j_gene: TRBJ1-1
CDR3aa: CASSPSPNTEAFF

v_gene: TRBV5-4
len: 14
j_gene: TRBJ2-1
CDR3aa: CASSLTGGKNEQFF

v_gene: TRBV14
len: 16
j_gene: TRBJ1-4
CDR3aa: CASSQEGAQTNEKLFF

v_gene: TRBV11-2
len: 15
j_gene: TRBJ1-5
CDR3aa: CASSLDTGDHQPQHF

v_gene: TRBV2
len: 14
j_gene: TRBJ1-4
CDR3aa: CASSDVSGDEKLFF

v_gene: TRBV28
len: 15
j_gene: TRBJ1-4
CDR3aa: CASSRDSPTNEKLFF

v_gene: TRBV5-4
len: 16
j_gene: TRBJ2-3
CDR3aa: CASSSSYRGTTDTQYF

v_gene: TRBV27
len: 18
j_gene: TRBJ2-6
CDR3aa: CASSWRPSLVSGANVLTF

v_gene: TRBV2
len: 12
j_gene: TRBJ2-3
CDR3aa: CASREGTDTQYF

v_gene: TRBV5-1
len: 11
j_gene: TRBJ2-7
CDR3aa: CASSRGYEQYF

v_gene: TRBV7-6
len: 14
j_gene: TRBJ1-3
CDR3aa: CASSVTGTGNTIYF